This T cell receptor beta chain was identified in a study of T cells in Graves' hyperthyroidism and ophthalmopathy. CDR3 size: 14 residues. The junction had 12 bases not matched to a gene; V was cut back by 8 bases and J by 6 bases. The germline V gene encodes CDR1 MNHNS and CDR2 SASEGT. Amplified regions were TCR beta CDR3 sequences from RNA transcripts. During a first-round RT-PCR of the TCR CDR3, the HTBI primer set was used. One entry per CDR3 protein, called by TCRdb with MiXCR from the multiplex PCR reads. The sample carries some 380,000 distinct CDR3 sequences, roughly 13% recorded once. The blood sample predates any ophthalmopathy symptoms, coming from first hyperthyroidism diagnosis.

This rearrangement joins TRBV6-1 to TRBJ1-2; 7 positions agree with TRBD1. This clonotype was obtained from a man under 40 with Graves' hyperthyroidism that later progressed to Graves' ophthalmopathy. Sample: blood. The CDR3 is CASSRRQGWDGYTF. DNA for the CDR3: TGTGCCAGCTCCAGAAGACAGGGATGGGATGGCTACACCTTC.